This T cell receptor (beta chain) stems from a study of blood T cell repertoires in COVID-19. In the authors' methods: The authors estimated nucleated cell counts from reference gene primer amplification. Clones were sequenced by immunoSEQ multiplex PCR, and TCRdb holds only the in-frame ones, with some missing. V, J and clone size were drawn from that table, and D and trimming were deduced from the DNA. The table records about 90,000 clones, around 92% of them present only once. Specimen: peripheral blood. The TCR sequence derives from a woman in her sixties or seventies with active COVID-19.

In DNA form, the CDR3 reads TGTGCCAGCAGTCGGACAGGGGCCTACGAGCAGTACTTC. This translates into CASSRTGAYEQYF. The chain is built from TRBV28 and TRBJ2-7, with 9 bases that match TRBD1. The CDR3 totals 13 residues. The trim removed 5 bases at V and 2 bases at J, leaving 1 base unmatched. CDR1 and CDR2 from the germline V gene are MDHEN and SYDVKM.